The text below deals with one T cell receptor beta chain. Its cognate antigen is unknown. The data stem from a study of T cells in localized non-small cell lung cancer. General study points: Clonality of T cells reached its maximum in uninvolved adjacent lung, surpassing tumor.

Germline CDR1 is KGHSH and CDR2 is LQKENI. V lost 3 bases to trimming and J lost 6 bases, with 15 bases between them. The CDR3 totals 15 residues. Method: immunoSEQ multiplex PCR; TCRdb's copy keeps in-frame clones and lacks some. The table lists some 30,000 clones, around 90% of them singletons, with approximately 5% in the top ten. The gene calls are TRBV18 and TRBJ2-4, with D tentatively TRBD2 (6 bases). Sequenced here: PBMCs, sampled before any cancer treatment. This sequence was found in a man aged 40 to 75 with stage II lung adenocarcinoma. The CDR3 region has the DNA TGTGCCAGCTCACCGCTCGGGGAGGATGGAAACATTCAGTACTTC. Residues: CASSPLGEDGNIQYF.